Below are 21 T cell receptor beta chains sequenced from a single sample in a study of blood T cells in healthy people across ages (dated by TCRdb to between 2014 and 2017). The library was generated by 5' RACE. The sequencer was an Illumina HiSeq 2500. The second PCR ran for roughly 7 to 12 cycles and used a J-beta primer mix along with a sample-barcoded 5' primer. TCRdb cleaned the public reads at Q25 with fastp, built clones with MiXCR and kept in-frame beta chains. Rows merge per CDR3 protein into single entries with the most common DNA and genes. The sample includes about 1.8 million distinct CDR3 sequences, with around 50% observed a single time. In total, the top ten clones hold 2.1% of the sample. The sample comprised blood. Receptors originate from a woman in her forties in good health.

As regards this clonotype: One end of the junction does not line up with germline, which may come from a read error. The gene calls are TRBV20-1 and TRBJ2-7, with 7 bases lining up with TRBD1. CDR3 length: 12 residues. CDR1 is DFQATT, CDR2 SNEGSKA, per germline (reference sequence). CDR3 amino acids: CSARETGYEQYF. CDR3 coding DNA: TGCAGTGCTAGAGAGACAGGGTACGAACAGTACTTC.

The chain recombines TRBV7-9 with TRBJ2-1, with D perhaps matching TRBD1 (8 bases). The length of the CDR3 is 14 residues. The V gene's germline CDR1 is SEHNR and CDR2 FQNEAQ (reference sequence). Between the trimmed V and J ends, which lost 8 bases and 13 bases, there was a span of 24 bases. The CDR3 nucleotides read TGTGCCAGCGTCAAGAGTTTACAGGGGGGGCTCCAGTTCTTC. It translates to CASVKSLQGGLQFF. The whole variable domain, filled in from reference TRBV7-9 and TRBJ2-1, reads DTGVSQNPRHKITKRGQNVTFRCDPISEHNRLYWYRQTLGQGPEFLTYFQNEAQLEKSRLLSDRFSAERPKGSFSTLEIQRTEQGDSAMYLCASVKSLQGGLQFFGPGTRLTVL.

This clonotype came up once. The CDR3 DNA is TGTGCCAGCAGCCAAGCCCAGGGGGTTCAAGAGACCCAGTACTTC. This translates into CASSQAQGVQETQYF. The chain couples TRBV4-2 to TRBJ2-5, with TRBD1 matching 7 bases. Germline-derived CDR1 and CDR2 are LGHNA and YNFKEQ. Trimming cost V 1 base and J 2 bases; bases outside gene matches: 4. The CDR3 runs 15 residues.

The J gene is TRBJ2-1, the V gene TRBV7-2; 12 bases align to TRBD2. V dropped 9 bases and J dropped 4; count of bases not matched to a gene: 4. Germline V lookup: CDR1 SGHTA, CDR2 FQGNSA. The CDR3 is made up of 14 amino acids. CDR3 sequence reads: CASTTSGGYNEQFF. The DNA of the CDR3 is TGTGCCAGTACCACTAGCGGGGGGTACAATGAGCAGTTCTTC. The full variable domain, its missing parts supplied by reference TRBV7-2 and TRBJ2-1, is GAGVSQSPSNKVTEKGKDVELRCDPISGHTALYWYRQSLGQGLEFLIYFQGNSAPDKSGLPSDRFSAERTGGSVSTLTIQRTQQEDSAVYLCASTTSGGYNEQFFGPGTRLTVL.

CDR3 in amino acids: CATSRDETGRTF. DNA of the CDR3: TGTGCCACCAGCAGAGATGAGACAGGCCGCACCTTC. This rearrangement joins TRBV15 to TRBJ1-2; weak D call: TRBD1 (6 bases). Germline-derived CDR1 and CDR2 are LNHNV and YYDKDF (reference sequence). V dropped 0 bases and J dropped 13 bases, with 12 bases sitting between them. The CDR3 contains 12 residues.

The chain employs TRBV2 and TRBJ2-1, with D possibly being TRBD2 (6 bases). Germline V CDR1 and CDR2: SNHLY, FYNNEI. The CDR3 length is 15 residues. Trimming removed 7 bases from V and 2 bases from J, with 15 bases in between. DNA of the CDR3: TGTGCCAGCATTAACCCGGGGGTACCCTACAATGAGCAGTTCTTC. It codes for CASINPGVPYNEQFF.

This clonotype has only one observation. The J gene is TRBJ1-3, the V gene TRBV28; tentative D call: TRBD1 (5 bases). Trimming removed 6 bases from V and 2 bases from J, with 11 bases in between. CDR3 size: 14 residues. Germline CDR1 MDHEN, CDR2 SYDVKM. DNA of the CDR3: TGTGCCAGCAGCCGGGGGGGGACTGGAAACACCATATATTTT. It codes for CASSRGGTGNTIYF.

This clonotype was counted between two and nine times. This chain connects TRBV4-2 to TRBJ2-1; 7 nucleotides line up with TRBD2. Losses at the gene ends were 8 bases for V and 3 bases for J; bases not matched to a gene: 7. The CDR3 runs to 14 residues. Germline V gives CDR1 LGHNA, CDR2 YNFKEQ. CDR3 amino acids: CASRPGGIYNEQFF. In nucleotides, the CDR3 is TGTGCCAGCCGCCCGGGGGGAATCTACAATGAGCAGTTCTTC.

The rearrangement uses TRBV5-1 and TRBJ2-5, with 8 bases aligning to TRBD2. Germline CDR1 reads SGHRS; CDR2 reads YFSETQ. CDR3 length: 15 amino acids. The J segment lost 11 bases and the V segment lost 2 bases, leaving 14 bases of the junction unmatched. CDR3 protein: CASSLTLAAYNEQYF. In DNA, the CDR3 is TGCGCCAGCAGCTTAACACTAGCGGCCTACAATGAGCAGTACTTC.

The chain couples TRBV6-2 or TRBV6-3 to TRBJ2-3; 9 bases agree with TRBD1. From germline, CDR1 is MNHEY and CDR2 SVGEGT. The CDR3 sequence is 19 residues long. V lost 4 bases, J lost 2 bases, and 16 bases stayed unmatched. In nucleotides, the CDR3 is TGTGCCAGCAGTTCGATAATAGGACAGGGGCCGCTGGACACAGATACGCAGTATTTT. This codes for CASSSIIGQGPLDTDTQYF.

The chain carries TRBV25-1 and TRBJ1-1; a weak D match, TRBD1 (6 bases). V lost 5 bases to trimming and J lost 8 bases, with 15 bases between them. Germline CDR1 and CDR2: MGHDK and SYGVNS. The CDR3 is made up of 13 amino acids. CDR3 in DNA: TGTGCCAGCAGTTTACGGGACACCCAAGAAGCTTTCTTT. Translated, it gives CASSLRDTQEAFF.

In this sample, this clonotype turned up a few times. V gene TRBV20-1 combines with J gene TRBJ2-1; D uncertain. CDR3 size: 15 residues. CDR1 and CDR2 (germline): DFQATT, SNEGSKA (reference sequence). Trimming cost V 7 bases and J 5 bases, with 21 bases left between them. CDR3 nucleotide sequence: TGCAGTGGGGATAGGGCCCCTTTTGTGAACAATGAGCAGTTCTTC. Amino acids: CSGDRAPFVNNEQFF.

This chain connects TRBV5-1 to TRBJ2-1; D possibly matches TRBD1 or TRBD2 (5 bases each). This CDR3 comprises 16 residues. V lost 0 bases and J lost 4, with 14 bases in between. CDR1 and CDR2 from the germline V gene are SGHRS and YFSETQ. Here the CDR3 reads CASSLVAGTGYNEQFF. The CDR3, as DNA: TGCGCCAGCAGCTTGGTAGCAGGGACGGGGTACAATGAGCAGTTCTTC.

The chain links TRBV10-3 to TRBJ2-5; TRBD2 aligns across 7 bases. This CDR3 is built from 14 residues. Per germline, CDR1 ENHRY and CDR2 SYGVKD. J lost 3 bases, V lost 3 bases, and 4 bases had no gene match. The CDR3 is CAISDSSGEETQYF. The CDR3 bases are TGTGCCATCAGTGACTCTAGCGGAGAAGAGACCCAGTACTTC.

The gene calls are TRBV20-1 and TRBJ2-3; D might be TRBD1 (6 bases). V lost 1 base and J lost 4, with 9 bases in between. This CDR3 region has 13 residues. CDR1 DFQATT and CDR2 SNEGSKA come from the germline V gene (reference sequence). The CDR3 nucleotides read TGCAGTGCTAGAGCGGGACACCCAGATACGCAGTATTTT. Its protein product is CSARAGHPDTQYF.

Only a few counts were recorded for this clonotype. One end of the junction is discordant with germline, which a read error may explain. The chain combines TRBV4-3 with TRBJ2-3; D is perhaps TRBD1 or TRBD2 (5 bases each). Germline V lookup: CDR1 LGHNA, CDR2 YSLEER. CDR3 length: 15 amino acids. CDR3 amino acids: CASSQDWGSTDTQYF. CDR3 coding DNA: TGTGCCAGCAGCCAAGATTGGGGGAGCACAGATACGCAGTATTTT.

This clonotype was counted ten times or more. The junction departs from the called germline gene at one end, perhaps through a read error. V is TRBV5-1 and J is TRBJ2-7, with 7 positions matching TRBD1. The CDR3 runs to 14 residues. CDR1 is SGHRS and CDR2 is YFSETQ in the germline V gene. The CDR3 DNA follows: TGTGCCAGCAGCCCGGGGACAGCCACCTACGAGCAGTACTTC. Translating it yields CASSPGTATYEQYF.

V usage is TRBV15 and J usage is TRBJ1-2, with D hard to call. V was shortened by 0 bases and J by 8 bases, with 16 bases between the two germline ends. From germline, CDR1 is LNHNV and CDR2 YYDKDF (reference sequence). The CDR3 runs 15 residues. CDR3: CATSRDFGEGRGYTF. In nucleotides, the CDR3 is TGTGCCACCAGCAGAGATTTCGGGGAGGGTCGAGGCTACACCTTC.

V is TRBV6-5 and J is TRBJ1-1; D uncertain. The V end lost 5 bases, the J end lost 6 bases, and 16 bases lay between the germline ends. Germline CDR1 MNHEY, CDR2 SVGAGI. This CDR3 spans 14 amino acids. The CDR3 coding sequence is TGTGCCAGCAGTCGGGAGAGGTTTGGAGCTGAAGCTTTCTTT. This translates into CASSRERFGAEAFF.

The chain has TRBV4-3 and TRBJ2-3; 10 nucleotides line up with TRBD2. J gave up 0 bases and V 1 base, and 13 bases lay outside the gene matches. Germline V gives CDR1 LGHNA, CDR2 YSLEER. There are 20 residues in the CDR3. The CDR3 is CASSQGWTSGILSSTDTQYF. The CDR3 DNA follows: TGCGCCAGCAGCCAAGGGTGGACTAGCGGAATATTAAGTAGCACAGATACGCAGTATTTT.

The rearrangement links TRBV7-2 to TRBJ2-5; D might be TRBD1 (5 bases). The CDR3 loop spans 14 amino acids. Germline V gene data show CDR1 as SGHTA and CDR2 as FQGNSA. V lost 5 bases and J 2 bases, leaving 12 bases between the germline ends. Written as DNA, the CDR3 is TGTGCCAGCAGCGGGGCCGGACAACAAGAGACCCAGTACTTC. Amino acids: CASSGAGQQETQYF.